The 25 T cell receptor beta chains listed next were all sequenced from one sample in a study of regulatory T cells in long-lasting Graves disease listed by TCRdb under 2021. The time point label corresponds to: newly diagnosed GD, antithyroid drugs for less than 3 months. RNA was extracted from PBMCs in TRIzol for both TCR sequencing and RNA sequencing. Receptor libraries were prepared by multiplex PCR. Reads for this sample came from an Illumina HiSeq 4000. TCR beta libraries were built with iRepertoire HTBI primers and Arm-PCR amplification of CDR3 regions. TCRdb applied fastp at Q25 and MiXCR to the public reads, then kept only in-frame beta chains. Every entry covers one CDR3 protein and lists the most common genes and DNA from its rows. In all, the sample holds 400,000 to 500,000 distinct CDR3 sequences, and over 15% of those were seen once. The ten largest clones represent roughly a tenth of the sample.

This sample also appeared in a second study, on T cells in Graves' hyperthyroidism and ophthalmopathy.

Sequencing used peripheral blood mononuclear cells (PBMCs), obtained at new diagnosis, from a patient treated with antithyroid drugs. The source of these receptors is a woman aged 25 to 39 with Graves disease. Donor details come from another sample of the same person, matched by shared clones.

There are many counts of this clonotype. This chain joins TRBV2 and TRBJ2-5; 8 nucleotides align to TRBD1. Germline V gives CDR1 SNHLY, CDR2 FYNNEI. V gave up 6 bases and J gave up 2 bases; unmatched junction bases: 2. The CDR3 sequence is 13 residues long. As DNA, the CDR3 is TGTGCCAGCAGCGGACAGGGTCAAGAGACCCAGTACTTC. This encodes CASSGQGQETQYF.

The chain has TRBV19 and TRBJ2-2, with D perhaps being TRBD1 or TRBD2 (5 bases each). The germline CDR1 and CDR2 sequences are LNHDA and SQIVND (reference sequence). This CDR3 contains 16 residues. Trimming stripped 7 bases from V and 4 bases from J, with 19 bases between. CDR3 nucleotide sequence: TGTGCCAGTACCGGGCTATCTAGTGGGGGCACCGGGGAGCTGTTTTTT. The encoded protein is CASTGLSSGGTGELFF. Supplemented by reference TRBV19 and TRBJ2-2, the full variable domain reads DGGITQSPKYLFRKEGQNVTLSCEQNLNHDAMYWYRQDPGQGLRLIYYSQIVNDFQKGDIAEGYSVSREKKESFPLTVTSAQKNPTAFYLCASTGLSSGGTGELFFGEGSRLTVL.

This clonotype was picked up many times. The rearrangement links TRBV7-2 to TRBJ2-3; D perhaps matches TRBD1 (5 bases). The CDR3 has 13 residues. The germline V gene has CDR1 SGHTA and CDR2 FQGNSA. V gave up 1 base and J gave up 5 bases, with 7 bases separating them. In nucleotides, the CDR3 is TGTGCCAGCAGCTTAGTCAGGGAAGATACGCAGTATTTT. Residues: CASSLVREDTQYF. Together with reference TRBV7-2 and TRBJ2-3, the CDR3 gives the full variable domain: GAGVSQSPSNKVTEKGKDVELRCDPISGHTALYWYRQSLGQGLEFLIYFQGNSAPDKSGLPSDRFSAERTGGSVSTLTIQRTQQEDSAVYLCASSLVREDTQYFGPGTRLTVL.

This clonotype was observed many times. This chain connects TRBV27 to TRBJ2-1; D gene unclear. Germline V gene sequence: CDR1 MNHEY, CDR2 SMNVEV (reference sequence). The CDR3 consists of 14 residues. V lost 8 bases, J lost 2 bases, and 13 bases lay in between. The CDR3 DNA sequence: TGTGCCAGCTCTACATCGTTAGCCTACAATGAGCAGTTCTTC. Translation gives CASSTSLAYNEQFF.

This clonotype was counted ten times or more. J is TRBJ2-5 and V is TRBV20-1; TRBD2 matches 12 bases. After removal of 6 bases from V and 4 bases from J, the junction contained 6 bases not matched to a gene. Per the germline V gene, CDR1 is DFQATT and CDR2 is SNEGSKA (reference sequence). The CDR3 is made up of 14 amino acids. The CDR3 DNA sequence: TGCAGTGCGGATACTAGCGGGAGGTCAGAGACCCAGTACTTC. Its protein product is CSADTSGRSETQYF.

The chain uses TRBV6-5 and TRBJ2-1, with D perhaps TRBD1 (7 bases). The CDR3 is 15 residues long. The V gene lost 2 bases and the J gene lost 2 bases, with 10 bases spanning the gap. Per the germline V gene, CDR1 is MNHEY and CDR2 is SVGAGI. The CDR3, as DNA: TGTGCCAGCAGTTACGGAGGGGGCCCCTACAATGAGCAGTTCTTC. Translation: CASSYGGGPYNEQFF.

V gene TRBV7-9 combines with J gene TRBJ2-7; a weak D match, TRBD1 (6 bases). The CDR3 consists of 14 residues. Germline V gives CDR1 SEHNR, CDR2 FQNEAQ (reference sequence). Trimming shortened V by 0 bases and J by 3 bases, and 9 bases separated the two germline ends. The CDR3 nucleotides read TGTGCCAGCAGCTTAGCACAGGGTAACTACGAGCAGTACTTC. Encoded protein: CASSLAQGNYEQYF.

The sample holds one count of this clonotype. J is TRBJ2-1 and V is TRBV19; 7 positions agree with TRBD2. Germline V gene data show CDR1 as LNHDA and CDR2 as SQIVND (reference sequence). With 1 base clipped from V and 10 bases from J, the junction kept 10 bases outside the gene matches. This CDR3 spans 15 amino acids. CDR3 coding DNA: TGTGCCAGTAGTATAGCGGGGGGACGGAACTACGAGCAGTTCTTC. Its translation: CASSIAGGRNYEQFF.

Only a few counts were recorded for this clonotype. At one end, the junction sequence differs from germline, possibly due to a read error. The rearrangement links TRBV7-2 to TRBJ2-5; 9 bases align to TRBD1. Germline CDR1 is SGHTA and CDR2 is FQGNSA. The CDR3 covers 15 residues. In nucleotides, the CDR3 is TGTGCCAGCACCTTACTCGGACAGGGGCCAGAGACCCAGTACTTC. Protein sequence: CASTLLGQGPETQYF. Using reference TRBV7-2 and TRBJ2-5 for the parts outside the CDR3, the full variable domain is GAGVSQSPSNKVTEKGKDVELRCDPISGHTALYWYRQSLGQGLEFLIYFQGNSAPDKSGLPSDRFSAERTGGSVSTLTIQRTQQEDSAVYLCASTLLGQGPETQYFGPGTRLLVL.

Points on this clonotype: Since a much larger clone is just one base distant, this may be a read error. This chain connects TRBV20-1 to TRBJ1-5; D is unresolved. V shed 4 bases and J shed 8 bases, with 18 bases lying between them. The CDR3 sequence is 14 residues long. Per germline, CDR1 DFQATT and CDR2 SNEGSKA (reference sequence). The CDR3, as DNA: TGCAGTGCTACTCCAGGTGGCCCGGGAGAGCCCCAGCATTTT. As protein: CSATPGGPGEPQHF.

The gene calls are TRBV25-1 and TRBJ2-7, with no clear D. The CDR3 has 11 residues. Between the trimmed V and J ends, which lost 5 bases and 6 bases, there was a span of 8 bases. CDR1 and CDR2 (germline): MGHDK, SYGVNS. The DNA of the CDR3 is TGTGCCAGCAGTCCCGAGTTCGAGCAGTACTTC. Translation: CASSPEFEQYF.

With respect to this clonotype: A much larger clone differs from this one at a single base, so this may be a read error. The chain is built from TRBV20-1 and TRBJ1-4, with TRBD1 matching 7 bases. The CDR3 is 15 residues long. V lost 6 bases to trimming and J lost 4 bases; unmatched junction nucleotides: 11. Germline V lookup: CDR1 DFQATT, CDR2 SNEGSKA (reference sequence). CDR3 residues: CSALAPGQHNEKLFF. CDR3 in DNA: TGCAGTGCCCTCGCCCCGGGACAGCATAATGAAAAACTGTTTTTT.

This chain uses TRBV19 with TRBJ1-1; D might be TRBD1 (5 bases). CDR3 length equals 14 residues. Per germline, CDR1 LNHDA and CDR2 SQIVND (reference sequence). Trimming pared 3 bases from V and 0 bases from J, leaving 8 bases between. DNA for the CDR3: TGTGCCAGTAGTATGCGACAGTTGAACACTGAAGCTTTCTTT. It is translated as CASSMRQLNTEAFF.

This clonotype was counted between two and nine times. The genes are TRBV2 and TRBJ1-1; 8 bases map to TRBD1. This CDR3 has 14 amino acids. Looked up from germline, CDR1 is SNHLY and CDR2 is FYNNEI. V was pared by 6 bases and J by 4 bases, with 7 bases of the junction left unmatched. DNA for the CDR3: TGTGCCAGCAGCTACAGGGGGTATCGCACTGAAGCTTTCTTT. It yields the protein CASSYRGYRTEAFF.

This clonotype was detected many times. The rearrangement joins TRBV29-1 to TRBJ2-7, with D perhaps matching TRBD2 (5 bases). CDR3 length: 12 amino acids. Germline assignment: CDR1 SQVTM and CDR2 ANQGSEA. V lost 7 bases to trimming and J lost 5 bases, with 15 bases between them. CDR3 nucleotide sequence: TGCAGCGCCGGACTCCGGTTTGACGAGCAGTACTTC. Amino acid sequence: CSAGLRFDEQYF.

The sample holds many counts of this clonotype. The chain links TRBV20-1 to TRBJ2-3, with 7 bases matching TRBD2. This CDR3 spans 15 amino acids. Germline lookup yields CDR1 DFQATT and CDR2 SNEGSKA (reference sequence). The ends lost 2 bases at V and 0 bases at J; junction bases unmatched: 5. The chain's CDR3 is CSARRGGGSTDTQYF. The CDR3, as DNA: TGCAGTGCTAGAAGAGGCGGGGGTAGCACAGATACGCAGTATTTT.

This clonotype has ten or more counts. The genes are TRBV27 and TRBJ2-6; D perhaps matches TRBD1 (5 bases). Deletions cut 6 bases from V and 0 bases from J, with 12 bases between. Per germline, CDR1 MNHEY and CDR2 SMNVEV (reference sequence). The CDR3 spans 16 residues. DNA of the CDR3: TGTGCCAGCAGCCCGGCAGGGAACTCTGGGGCCAACGTCCTGACTTTC. Amino acid sequence: CASSPAGNSGANVLTF.

Note on this clonotype: A far larger clone is one nucleotide away, so this likely arose from a read error. J is TRBJ2-4 and V is TRBV7-9; 7 bases fit TRBD1. The DNA matches TRBJ1-2 better at its end, which makes the J call doubtful. The CDR3 is made up of 14 amino acids. Germline-derived CDR1 and CDR2 are SEHNR and FQNEAQ (reference sequence). The CDR3 is CANSLGGLDSRYTF. CDR3 sequence (DNA): TGTGCCAACAGCTTAGGGGGCCTGGACAGCCGCTACACCTTC.

This chain links TRBV20-1 with TRBJ1-4; maybe TRBD1 (5 bases). CDR1 and CDR2 (germline): DFQATT, SNEGSKA (reference sequence). Trimming stripped 5 bases from V and 0 bases from J, with 16 bases between. This CDR3 is 16 amino acids long. Here the CDR3 DNA reads TGCAGTGCTCTTGAGGGGATCGGGTCAACTAATGAAAAACTGTTTTTT. It yields the protein CSALEGIGSTNEKLFF.

This clonotype was counted at least ten times. The chain couples TRBV6-1 to TRBJ1-5; D ambiguous. The germline V gene has CDR1 MNHNS and CDR2 SASEGT. This CDR3 has 16 residues. V was cut by 6 bases and J by 1 base, with 16 bases left in between. The CDR3 sequence: CASRRVGGMSNQPQHF. In DNA form, the CDR3 reads TGTGCCAGCAGGCGGGTGGGAGGAATGAGCAATCAGCCCCAGCATTTT.

This rearrangement joins TRBV20-1 to TRBJ1-4; possible D gene TRBD1, 5 bases. The CDR3 runs to 13 residues. The germline CDR1 and CDR2 sequences are DFQATT and SNEGSKA (reference sequence). Trimming stripped 3 bases from V and 6 bases from J, with 11 bases between. As DNA, the CDR3 is TGCAGTGCTAGCCGGAGGGGTGATGAAAAACTGTTTTTT. As protein: CSASRRGDEKLFF.

Concerning this clonotype itself: Since a much larger clone is just one base distant, this may be a read error. The rearrangement joins TRBV6-1 to TRBJ2-7; 11 bases agree with TRBD1. Germline CDR1 reads MNHNS; CDR2 reads SASEGT. CDR3 length: 15 residues. V shed 6 bases and J 7 bases; nucleotides not matched to a gene: 11. CDR3 protein: CASSLPRTGGNEQYF. The CDR3 coding sequence is TGTGCCAGCAGCTTACCCAGGACAGGGGGCAATGAGCAGTACTTC.

The genes are TRBV28 and TRBJ1-2; unclear D gene. V dropped 6 bases and J dropped 5 bases, with 19 bases sitting between them. The CDR3 sequence is 15 residues long. The germline V gene has CDR1 MDHEN and CDR2 SYDVKM. CDR3 region: CASSLPPRDAYGYTF. The CDR3 nucleotides are TGTGCCAGCAGCCTCCCACCCCGCGACGCATATGGCTACACCTTC.

This chain links TRBV29-1 with TRBJ2-2; D is ambiguous. V was shortened by 4 bases and J by 1 base, with 13 bases between the two germline ends. The CDR3 has 15 amino acids. Germline values: CDR1 SQVTM, CDR2 ANQGSEA. The CDR3, as DNA: TGCAGCGTTGGACTCCGAGGCAAGAACACCGGGGAGCTGTTTTTT. Its translation: CSVGLRGKNTGELFF.

At least ten counts were recorded for this clonotype. V and J are TRBV11-1 and TRBJ1-5; 7 nucleotides match TRBD1. The CDR3 runs 13 residues. V lost 3 bases to trimming and J lost 6 bases; unmatched junction nucleotides: 2. Looked up from germline, CDR1 is SGHAT and CDR2 is FQDESV (reference sequence). This CDR3 is CASSFGQAQPQHF. The CDR3 nucleotides read TGTGCCAGCAGCTTTGGACAGGCTCAGCCCCAGCATTTT.